These T cell receptor beta chains were read from a single sample in a study of T cell responses to AZD1222 COVID-19 vaccine. Clones were sequenced by immunoSEQ multiplex PCR, and TCRdb holds only the in-frame ones, with some missing. Of 150,000 or so clones in the sample, 90% to 95% were seen once. The sample in question was peripheral blood, obtained 28 days after the second AZD1222 dose. The source of these receptors is an adult who received the AZD1222 COVID-19 vaccine. The conserved cysteine and the conserved F or W are not part of the CDR3 here.

J,V,CDR3
TRBJ2-1,TRBV15,ATSSGGGGYNEQF
TRBJ2-2,TRBV5-5,ASSRSFGGNTGELF
TRBJ1-1,TRBV29-1,SVERETEAF
TRBJ2-6,TRBV2,ASKGTGFLGANVLT
TRBJ2-7,TRBV6-2/TRBV6-3,ASSYELAGGPSYEQY
TRBJ1-5,TRBV28,ATQFRGNQPQH
TRBJ2-2,TRBV9,ASSVRQGTGELF
TRBJ2-7,TRBV30,AWSPITGGSYEQY
TRBJ2-7,TRBV30,AWDSGTGRYEQY
TRBJ1-2,TRBV6-5,ASSYQGLQGYT
TRBJ1-6,TRBV28,ASRRQGLSSYNSPLH
TRBJ2-7,TRBV15,ATSRDQGAPYEQY
TRBJ2-7,TRBV4-1,ASSQPGQHGLWQY
TRBJ1-4,TRBV23-1,ASSQSKEGLSTLNGEKLF
TRBJ2-7,TRBV5-6,ASSPDTAGGEQY
TRBJ2-1,TRBV5-4,ASSLTPRDTAYNEQF
TRBJ1-1,TRBV6-2/TRBV6-3,ASSSHHQGLAKAF
TRBJ2-7,TRBV11-1,ASSFAYEQY
TRBJ1-3,TRBV19,ASSTGGYGNTIY
TRBJ1-2,TRBV9,ASRRGVVGGYT
TRBJ2-7,TRBV5-1,ASSSSAGVTYEQY
TRBJ2-5,TRBV7-9,ASSLGTRETQY
TRBJ1-5,TRBV12-3/TRBV12-4,ASSLGEQPQH
TRBJ2-1,TRBV2,ASSTSGGVGEQF
TRBJ1-1,TRBV5-4,ASSFGERTEAF
TRBJ2-5,TRBV5-1,ASSLEYVGAGWETQY
TRBJ2-7,TRBV30,AWSPNPGQRGSYEQY
TRBJ2-4,TRBV18,ASSPPREGNIQY
TRBJ1-3,TRBV7-2,ASSASGNTIY
TRBJ1-4,TRBV12-5,ASGSDFEGAVGEKLF
TRBJ2-1,TRBV6-1,ASSEYFSGQGIYEQF